These 7 T cell receptor beta chains were all obtained from the same sample, sequenced in a study of blood T cell repertoires in COVID-19. Libraries were prepared by immunoSEQ multiplex PCR; TCRdb keeps only in-frame clonotypes and omits some of them. The sample has about half a million clones, around nine tenths seen once; the top ten hold under 9.5%. The specimen sequenced was PBMCs or T cells enriched from blood (not recorded which). The source is a woman between 55 and 75 years old who had recovered from COVID-19.

V and J are TRBV6-5 and TRBJ2-2, with TRBD1 matching over 10 bases. Germline CDR1 reads MNHEY; CDR2 reads SVGAGI. Trimming took 4 bases from V and 6 from J; bases not matched to a gene: 5. The CDR3 length is 15 residues. This CDR3 is CASSSGTGVSGELFF. The CDR3 coding sequence is TGTGCCAGCAGTTCCGGGACAGGGGTCTCCGGGGAGCTGTTTTTT.

The rearrangement uses TRBV5-1 and TRBJ2-3; 10 nucleotides match TRBD1. The germline CDR1 and CDR2 sequences are SGHRS and YFSETQ. V lost 4 bases, J lost 3 bases, and 2 bases stayed unmatched. The CDR3 length is 14 residues. The DNA of the CDR3 is TGCGCCAGCAGCGTGGACAGGGGGACAGATACGCAGTATTTT. Translation gives CASSVDRGTDTQYF.

The chain links TRBV10-2 to TRBJ2-7, with a weak D call TRBD1 (6 bases). Germline loops: CDR1 WSHSY, CDR2 SAAADI. V was trimmed by 8 bases and J by 4 bases, leaving 9 bases between them. The CDR3 loop spans 11 amino acids. The CDR3 region has the DNA TGCGCCAGCGGACAGTTTTACGAGCAGTACTTC. Translating gives CASGQFYEQYF.

V usage is TRBV20-1 and J usage is TRBJ1-4; 8 bases fit TRBD1. The CDR3 covers 11 residues. J gave up 14 bases and V 3 bases, and 5 bases lay outside the gene matches. CDR1 and CDR2 from the germline V gene are DFQATT and SNEGSKA (reference sequence). The CDR3 loop reads CSARDRVALFF. CDR3 DNA: TGCAGTGCTAGGGACAGGGTAGCGCTGTTTTTT.

V gene TRBV7-9 combines with J gene TRBJ2-5, with TRBD2 matching over 8 bases. Germline V CDR1 and CDR2: SEHNR, FQNEAQ (reference sequence). CDR3 size: 14 residues. Trimming cost V 5 bases and J 4 bases; bases outside gene matches: 6. The CDR3 here is CASSPRRGGETQYF. The CDR3 DNA sequence: TGTGCCAGCAGCCCCCGCCGGGGGGGAGAGACCCAGTACTTC.

The V and J genes are TRBV25-1 and TRBJ1-1; D is unclear. The V gene's germline CDR1 is MGHDK and CDR2 SYGVNS. Trimming pared 4 bases from V and 6 bases from J, leaving 9 bases between. This CDR3 is built from 12 residues. The CDR3 loop is CASSAGGSEAFF. As DNA, the CDR3 is TGTGCCAGCAGTGCGGGTGGGTCTGAAGCTTTCTTT.

The V and J genes are TRBV5-4 and TRBJ1-6; D perhaps matches TRBD1 (5 bases). Germline CDR1 SGHNT, CDR2 YYREEE (reference sequence). V lost 0 bases and J 7 bases, leaving 11 bases between the germline ends. The CDR3 covers 15 residues. Here the CDR3 reads CASSLEVPGNSPLHF. The CDR3 region has the DNA TGTGCCAGCAGCTTGGAGGTCCCAGGGAATTCACCCCTCCACTTT.